The next 5 T cell receptor beta chains were all read from a single sample in a study of shared clonotypes between healthy human individuals. This table comes from immunoSEQ multiplex PCR, and its TCRdb copy is limited to in-frame clones, with some not included. The sample lists roughly 2.5 million clones, over 85% seen once, with over 0.12% in the top ten. Material for sequencing was naive CD4+ T cells sorted from blood. Documented subset: CD45RA+ positively selected. These TCRs come from a man between 18 and 35 years old in good health.

This chain connects TRBV11-2 to TRBJ2-7; TRBD1 is a possible D gene (6 bases). V shed 2 bases and J shed 0 bases, with 8 bases lying between them. Germline values: CDR1 SGHAT, CDR2 FQNNGV. The CDR3 contains 14 residues. The CDR3 nucleotides are TGTGCCAGCAGCTTAACAGGGCGCTCCTACGAGCAGTACTTC. Its translation is CASSLTGRSYEQYF.

The chain combines TRBV29-1 with TRBJ2-2, with D uncertain. This CDR3 is built from 13 residues. CDR1 and CDR2 from the germline V gene are SQVTM and ANQGSEA. V was pared by 1 base and J by 7 bases, with 10 bases between. The CDR3 region has the DNA TGCAGCGTTGAAGGGCAGGTTGGCGGGGAGCTGTTTTTT. Protein sequence: CSVEGQVGGELFF.

The J gene is TRBJ2-5, the V gene TRBV6-6; weak D call: TRBD2 (6 bases). Germline V gives CDR1 MNHNY, CDR2 SVGAGI (reference sequence). Between the trimmed V and J ends, which lost 2 bases and 5 bases, there was a span of 12 bases. There are 14 residues in the CDR3. The CDR3: CASSYPLALETQYF. The CDR3 DNA sequence: TGTGCCAGCAGTTACCCCCTAGCGTTGGAGACCCAGTACTTC.

This clone was counted once. V gene TRBV5-1 combines with J gene TRBJ2-3, with 7 bases matching TRBD2. The V and J ends lost 3 bases and 1 base, in that order; junction bases with no gene match: 11. CDR3 length: 17 residues. Germline assignment: CDR1 SGHRS and CDR2 YFSETQ. Here the CDR3 reads CASSSFRLASGTDTQYF. The CDR3 DNA is TGCGCCAGCAGCTCCTTCAGACTAGCCAGTGGCACAGATACGCAGTATTTT.

The chain has TRBV6-5 and TRBJ2-7; D unclear. Germline-derived CDR1 and CDR2 are MNHEY and SVGAGI. The V and J ends lost 10 bases and 4 bases respectively, with 11 bases between them. CDR3 length: 11 residues. CDR3 coding DNA: TGTGCCATAGGACGGAATTACGAGCAGTACTTC. Encoded protein: CAIGRNYEQYF.